The next 28 T cell receptor beta chains were all read from a single sample in a study of Graves' ophthalmopathy and Graves' hyperthyroidism. Researchers took RNA transcripts and amplified TCR beta CDR3 regions from them. First-round RT-PCR employed HTBI primers, with a second-round multiplex PCR after it. One entry per CDR3 protein results from TCRdb running MiXCR on the multiplex PCR reads. The sample consists of about 200,000 distinct CDR3 sequences, roughly 27% of them appearing once. The material sequenced was peripheral blood. The receptors originated from a man aged 45-60 years with Graves' ophthalmopathy.

This clonotype was found many times. The J gene is TRBJ2-2, the V gene TRBV19, with 7 bases matching TRBD1. There are 15 residues in the CDR3. Germline trimming cut 5 bases from V and 4 bases from J; bases unmatched to any gene: 7. Germline V gene data show CDR1 as LNHDA and CDR2 as SQIVND (reference sequence). As DNA, the CDR3 is TGTGCCAGTAGTCCGGGACAGATGCTCACCGGGGAGCTGTTTTTT. Protein sequence: CASSPGQMLTGELFF.

This clonotype was recorded many times. V gene TRBV29-1 combines with J gene TRBJ1-2; D unresolved. Trimming stripped 4 bases from V and 7 bases from J, with 10 bases between. The V gene's germline CDR1 is SQVTM and CDR2 ANQGSEA. The CDR3 runs to 11 residues. CDR3 in DNA: TGCAGCGTTGGTTGGGGTGGTGGCTACACCTTC. Amino acids: CSVGWGGGYTF.

In this sample, this clonotype turned up many times. The chain employs TRBV6-6 and TRBJ2-2; 8 positions match TRBD2. Trimming cost V 6 bases and J 5 bases; bases outside gene matches: 11. Germline loops: CDR1 MNHNY, CDR2 SVGAGI (reference sequence). The CDR3 sequence is 16 residues long. In DNA form, the CDR3 reads TGTGCCAGCAGAAGTCGGGAGGGCCGTTGGACCGGGGAGCTGTTTTTT. Its translation: CASRSREGRWTGELFF.

This clonotype was counted ten times or more. The rearrangement joins TRBV5-6 to TRBJ2-5; tentative D call: TRBD1 (5 bases). Germline V gene lookup returns CDR1 SGHDT and CDR2 YYEEEE. V lost 4 bases and J lost 7, with 20 bases in between. The CDR3 runs 15 residues. Here the CDR3 DNA reads TGTGCCAGCAGCCCGCTGGTGGCAGGGATGGGGACCCAGTACTTC. Translation: CASSPLVAGMGTQYF.

The sample holds a few counts of this clonotype. The chain combines TRBV28 with TRBJ2-5; 8 nucleotides agree with TRBD1. The CDR3 contains 15 residues. The germline V gene has CDR1 MDHEN and CDR2 SYDVKM. V was pared by 3 bases and J by 4 bases, with 7 bases of the junction left unmatched. Here the CDR3 reads CASSFSRQGAETQYF. The CDR3 region has the DNA TGTGCCAGCAGTTTTTCAAGGCAGGGGGCAGAGACCCAGTACTTC.

In its sample, this clonotype was seen many times. The chain couples TRBV19 to TRBJ2-5, with 9 bases that match TRBD2. Germline V gene data show CDR1 as LNHDA and CDR2 as SQIVND (reference sequence). Unmatched junction bases numbered 7, after V lost 3 bases and J lost 5 bases. The CDR3 consists of 15 residues. CDR3 residues: CASSIGLARGETQYF. CDR3 in DNA: TGTGCCAGTAGTATCGGACTAGCGCGGGGGGAGACCCAGTACTTC.

This clonotype was recorded many times. The chain carries TRBV5-8 and TRBJ1-6; D unresolved. The CDR3 contains 14 residues. Germline V gives CDR1 SGHTS, CDR2 YDEGEE. The V end was cut by 3 bases, the J end by 7 bases, with 11 bases between. In nucleotides, the CDR3 is TGTGCCAGCAGCTCCCGGACGGGAAATTCACCCCTCCACTTT. Translation gives CASSSRTGNSPLHF. The full variable domain, its missing parts supplied by reference TRBV5-8 and TRBJ1-6, is EAGVTQSPTHLIKTRGQQATLRCSPISGHTSVYWYQQALGLGLQFLLWYDEGEERNRGNFPPRFSGRQFPNYSSELNVNALELEDSALYLCASSSRTGNSPLHFGNGTRLTVT.

The chain is built from TRBV7-2 and TRBJ2-5; maybe TRBD2 (5 bases). Germline V gene sequence: CDR1 SGHTA, CDR2 FQGNSA. The V gene lost 0 bases and the J gene lost 7 bases, with 9 bases spanning the gap. The CDR3 runs 13 residues. The CDR3 nucleotides are TGTGCCAGCAGCTTAGCCGACCGGGGGACCCAGTACTTC. Translating it yields CASSLADRGTQYF. Full variable domain (remainder filled in from reference TRBV7-2 and TRBJ2-5): GAGVSQSPSNKVTEKGKDVELRCDPISGHTALYWYRQSLGQGLEFLIYFQGNSAPDKSGLPSDRFSAERTGGSVSTLTIQRTQQEDSAVYLCASSLADRGTQYFGPGTRLLVL.

The table lists this clonotype with a count of one. The chain joins TRBV18 to TRBJ1-5; D remains unclear. CDR3 length: 13 amino acids. V was pared by 6 bases and J by 7 bases, with 13 bases between. The V gene's germline CDR1 is KGHSH and CDR2 LQKENI. The DNA of the CDR3 is TGTGCCAGCTCGGATGCCGGGGTCCAGCCCCAGCATTTT. It yields the protein CASSDAGVQPQHF.

This clonotype was recorded at least ten times. Here the CDR3 reads CASSVTGTGEYEQYF. CDR3 in DNA: TGTGCCAGCAGCGTGACCGGGACAGGGGAATACGAGCAGTACTTC. V and J are TRBV9 and TRBJ2-7; 10 nucleotides line up with TRBD1. There are 15 residues in the CDR3. Germline V gene sequence: CDR1 SGDLS, CDR2 YYNGEE. Trimming removed 2 bases from V and 4 bases from J; junction bases left unmatched: 6.

The rearrangement uses TRBV6-2 or TRBV6-3 and TRBJ1-1; TRBD1 matches 8 bases. Germline V gives CDR1 MNHEY, CDR2 SVGEGT. This CDR3 contains 13 residues. V lost 4 bases and J lost 9; bases outside the gene matches: 7. The CDR3 coding sequence is TGTGCCAGCAGTTTCTCGGACAGGGCTCAAGCTTTCTTT. Its protein is CASSFSDRAQAFF.

This clonotype was seen repeatedly, ten times or more. Possible read error: a much larger clone is one base away. The chain recombines TRBV9 with TRBJ1-2; D unclear. Trimming took 3 bases from V and 0 from J, leaving 3 bases between them. The CDR3 has 12 residues. Per the germline V gene, CDR1 is SGDLS and CDR2 is YYNGEE. The CDR3 nucleotides read TGTGCCAGCAGCGAAGCTAACTATGGCTACACCTTC. It yields the protein CASSEANYGYTF.

This clonotype was recorded many times. The chain couples TRBV6-2 or TRBV6-3 to TRBJ2-7, with 13 positions matching TRBD2. Germline assignment: CDR1 MNHEY and CDR2 SVGEGT. With V trimmed by 5 bases and J by 6 bases, 10 bases remained unmatched. This CDR3 region has 16 residues. The CDR3 loop reads CASSGKRLAGGGEQYF. In DNA, the CDR3 is TGTGCCAGCAGTGGTAAACGACTAGCGGGAGGAGGCGAGCAGTACTTC.

This clonotype was detected ten times or more. The CDR3 nucleotides are TGTGCCAGCAGTTCAATGACCCTCAGGGGCACCGGGGAGCTGTTTTTT. It specifies CASSSMTLRGTGELFF. The chain joins TRBV28 to TRBJ2-2, with D possibly TRBD1 on 6 matching bases. Germline V gives CDR1 MDHEN, CDR2 SYDVKM. The CDR3 is made up of 16 amino acids. V shed 4 bases and J shed 4 bases, with 16 bases lying between them.

This clonotype occurred many times. The gene calls are TRBV6-1 and TRBJ2-5; D ambiguous. With 8 bases removed from V and 1 base from J, the gap between germline ends came to 8 bases. Germline V gene data show CDR1 as MNHNS and CDR2 as SASEGT. CDR3 length: 12 amino acids. CDR3: CASGRSQETQYF. CDR3 coding DNA: TGTGCCAGCGGACGGTCCCAAGAGACCCAGTACTTC.

This chain uses TRBV11-2 with TRBJ1-2, with TRBD1 matching over 8 bases. The CDR3 covers 16 residues. The V and J ends lost 5 bases and 0 bases, in that order; junction bases with no gene match: 8. Germline CDR1 reads SGHAT; CDR2 reads FQNNGV. The CDR3 is CASSPRQGKSNYGYTF. CDR3 DNA sequence: TGTGCCAGCAGCCCCAGACAGGGGAAGTCTAACTATGGCTACACCTTC.

This clonotype was seen only a few times. This chain links TRBV27 with TRBJ2-5; D perhaps matches TRBD1 (5 bases). This CDR3 contains 15 residues. V lost 3 bases, J lost 3 bases, and 14 bases lay in between. Germline values: CDR1 MNHEY, CDR2 SMNVEV (reference sequence). The CDR3 DNA reads as TGTGCCAGCAGTTTCGTCAGGGCGTCGGAAGAGACCCAGTACTTC. Its translation: CASSFVRASEETQYF.

The CDR3 DNA reads TGTGCCAGCAGTACCCTCGACCGCTTTGGCTATGGCTACACCTTC. It encodes CASSTLDRFGYGYTF. The rearrangement joins TRBV6-1 to TRBJ1-2; unclear D gene. V gave up 5 bases and J gave up 4 bases, with 17 bases separating them. CDR1 MNHNS and CDR2 SASEGT come from the germline V gene. The CDR3 contains 15 residues.

This sequence joins TRBV28 and TRBJ2-7; D gene unclear. Trimming removed 1 base from V and 3 bases from J, with 10 bases in between. Germline CDR1 MDHEN, CDR2 SYDVKM. The CDR3 is 14 residues long. CDR3 coding DNA: TGTGCCAGCAGTTTATCCACAACCAACTACGAGCAGTACTTC. This gives the protein CASSLSTTNYEQYF.

This clonotype was detected ten times or more. The V call is TRBV29-1, the J call TRBJ1-2; no clear D. CDR1 is SQVTM, CDR2 ANQGSEA, per germline. V lost 0 bases to trimming and J lost 5 bases, with 13 bases between them. The CDR3 is 14 amino acids. CDR3 sequence (DNA): TGCAGCGTTGAAGATCGAAGGGAAACTTATGGCTACACCTTC. Amino acids: CSVEDRRETYGYTF.

This clonotype appeared a single time. The rearrangement uses TRBV12-3 or TRBV12-4 and TRBJ1-3; D perhaps matches TRBD1 (6 bases). Trimming cost V 3 bases and J 8 bases, with 14 bases left between them. CDR3 length equals 14 residues. The CDR3 coding sequence is TGTGCCAGCAGTTTCTCGGGGGCTCAGGACACCATATATTTT. Its protein product is CASSFSGAQDTIYF.

DNA of the CDR3: TGCAGCGTTGACTGGGAGGGAGGGGAGACCCAGTACTTC. It codes for CSVDWEGGETQYF. The chain combines TRBV29-1 with TRBJ2-5; 7 bases map to TRBD2. Germline V gene sequence: CDR1 SQVTM, CDR2 ANQGSEA. Trimming cost V 3 bases and J 5 bases; bases outside gene matches: 6. The CDR3 has 13 residues.

J is TRBJ2-5 and V is TRBV6-5; 8 bases are a match to TRBD2. V shed 2 bases and J 0 bases; nucleotides not matched to a gene: 2. The CDR3 length is 15 residues. The V gene's germline CDR1 is MNHEY and CDR2 SVGAGI. The CDR3 DNA sequence: TGTGCCAGCAGTTACGCGACTAGCGACCAAGAGACCCAGTACTTC. Its translation: CASSYATSDQETQYF.

This clonotype came up many times. V usage is TRBV20-1 and J usage is TRBJ1-1, with TRBD1 matching over 7 bases. Germline-derived CDR1 and CDR2 are DFQATT and SNEGSKA (reference sequence). Germline trimming cut 1 base from V and 1 base from J; bases unmatched to any gene: 3. CDR3 size: 14 residues. CDR3 in DNA: TGCAGTGCTAGAGCAGGGGGGGCGAACACTGAAGCTTTCTTT. Translating it yields CSARAGGANTEAFF.

This clonotype was detected many times. The genes are TRBV12-3 or TRBV12-4 and TRBJ2-7, with 7 bases identical to TRBD2. CDR3 length: 14 amino acids. Trimming cost V 3 bases and J 4 bases; bases outside gene matches: 6. CDR3 nucleotides: TGTGCCAGCAGTTTTCAGGGAGGGGTTTACGAGCAGTACTTC. It encodes CASSFQGGVYEQYF.

The table lists this clonotype with a few counts. The rearrangement joins TRBV12-3 or TRBV12-4 to TRBJ2-7; tentatively, D is TRBD1 (5 bases). Trimming took off 7 bases at V and 5 bases at J, with 18 bases between the two ends. The CDR3 extends over 14 amino acids. CDR3 protein: CASTPGKGRHEQYF. In nucleotides, the CDR3 is TGTGCCAGCACCCCTGGAAAGGGGCGTCACGAGCAGTACTTC.

The V call is TRBV6-2 or TRBV6-3, the J call TRBJ2-2; 9 nucleotides line up with TRBD1. V trimming: 6 bases; J trimming: 7 bases; junction bases outside the gene matches: 3. This CDR3 comprises 13 residues. Germline V CDR1 and CDR2: MNHEY, SVGEGT. CDR3 nucleotide sequence: TGTGCCAGCAGAGGGACAGGGTTCGGGGAGCTGTTTTTT. Translating it yields CASRGTGFGELFF.

This clonotype was counted ten times or more. CDR3 region: CASSSGPRRSPLHF. DNA for the CDR3: TGTGCCAGCAGTTCCGGACCACGAAGATCACCCCTCCACTTT. The V call is TRBV12-3 or TRBV12-4, the J call TRBJ1-6; D remains unclear. Trimming shortened V by 4 bases and J by 10 bases, and 14 bases separated the two germline ends. The length of the CDR3 is 14 residues.